One and the same sample provided the 24 T cell receptor beta chains below, sequenced in a study of blood T cell repertoires in COVID-19. The method was immunoSEQ multiplex PCR; TCRdb's version includes in-frame clones alone and lacks a portion of them. The sample lists over 60,000 clones, under 90% seen once, with more than 10% in the top ten. The sequencing sample was made of peripheral blood. These receptors originate from a man aged 50-59 years with COVID-19, enrolled during active disease.

In this sample, this clone turned up a few times. The chain uses TRBV6-5 and TRBJ2-7; D is perhaps TRBD1 (6 bases). From germline, CDR1 is MNHEY and CDR2 SVGAGI. CDR3 size: 13 residues. The V and J ends lost 2 bases and 2 bases respectively, with 7 bases between them. The CDR3 DNA follows: TGTGCCAGCAGTTACGGACAGACCTACGAGCAGTACTTC. This encodes CASSYGQTYEQYF.

The rearrangement links TRBV6-1 to TRBJ1-5; 7 nucleotides line up with TRBD1. The CDR3 sequence is 15 residues long. Germline V lookup: CDR1 MNHNS, CDR2 SASEGT. J was trimmed by 5 bases and V by 2 bases; bases with no gene match: 6. CDR3 DNA: TGTGCCAGCAGTGAACTCAAGGGGGCGGATCAGCCCCAGCATTTT. Protein sequence: CASSELKGADQPQHF.

The chain recombines TRBV5-1 with TRBJ1-4; 7 bases are a match to TRBD1. Trimming at V came to 5 bases and at J to 3 bases, leaving 4 bases not matched to a gene. CDR3 length: 14 residues. Germline V gene data show CDR1 as SGHRS and CDR2 as YFSETQ. CDR3 in amino acids: CASSPGQPNEKLFF. The CDR3 DNA reads TGCGCCAGCAGTCCGGGACAGCCTAATGAAAAACTGTTTTTT.

The chain is built from TRBV5-1 and TRBJ1-3; 8 bases line up with TRBD1. The CDR3 is made up of 16 amino acids. Germline CDR1 reads SGHRS; CDR2 reads YFSETQ. J gave up 4 bases and V 4 bases, and 10 bases lay outside the gene matches. CDR3 nucleotides: TGCGCCAGCAGCCTGCGGACAGGGACGGCCGGAAACACCATATATTTT. Protein product: CASSLRTGTAGNTIYF.

This clone appeared a single time. This chain links TRBV9 with TRBJ2-7, with D possibly being TRBD1 (6 bases). The germline V and J ends were trimmed by 3 bases and 6 bases, with 13 bases remaining between them. This CDR3 region has 13 residues. CDR1 and CDR2 (germline): SGDLS, YYNGEE. DNA for the CDR3: TGTGCCAGCAGCGGCACTTCAGGGGTCGAGCAGTACTTC. Protein sequence: CASSGTSGVEQYF.

The rearrangement joins TRBV19 to TRBJ1-3; D remains unclear. This CDR3 has 15 residues. Between the trimmed V and J ends, which lost 3 bases and 2 bases, there was a span of 11 bases. Germline-derived CDR1 and CDR2 are LNHDA and SQIVND (reference sequence). The CDR3 DNA follows: TGTGCCAGTAGTATTGGAACGGCGGCTGGAAACACCATATATTTT. It yields the protein CASSIGTAAGNTIYF.

To note about this clone: An end of the junction differs from the germline gene, which may be a read error. The V call is TRBV3-1 (or the pseudogene TRBV3-2), the J call TRBJ2-5; 8 bases align to TRBD2. There are 15 residues in the CDR3. CDR1 and CDR2 (germline): LGHDT, YNNKEL (reference sequence). The CDR3, as DNA: TGTGCCAGCAGCCAAGATCACGGGACTAGAGTGAAAGGAGACTTC. It specifies CASSQDHGTRVKGDF.

J is TRBJ2-6 and V is TRBV11-2; no firm D call. Trimming pared 10 bases from V and 3 bases from J, leaving 13 bases between. Germline V gene sequence: CDR1 SGHAT, CDR2 FQNNGV. This CDR3 has 14 residues. The DNA for the CDR3 is TGTGCCATCCCTTGGCGGTTTGGGGCCAACGTCCTGACTTTC. Protein product: CAIPWRFGANVLTF. Based on the CDR3 plus reference TRBV11-2 and TRBJ2-6, the full variable domain is EAGVAQSPRYKIIEKRQSVAFWCNPISGHATLYWYQQILGQGPKLLIQFQNNGVVDDSQLPKDRFSAERLKGVDSTLKIQPAKLEDSAVYLCAIPWRFGANVLTFGAGSRLTVL.

The chain is built from TRBV6-5 and TRBJ2-7, with TRBD2 identical over 8 bases. V was pared by 4 bases and J by 0 bases, with 5 bases of the junction left unmatched. The CDR3 is made up of 15 amino acids. Germline V CDR1 and CDR2: MNHEY, SVGAGI. The CDR3 region has the DNA TGTGCCAGCAGTTTGGGACTAGGAGGCTCCTACGAGCAGTACTTC. Amino acids: CASSLGLGGSYEQYF.

This chain joins TRBV10-3 and TRBJ2-7; a possible D gene is TRBD1 (6 bases). The V gene's germline CDR1 is ENHRY and CDR2 SYGVKD. With 0 bases removed from V and 0 bases from J, the gap between germline ends came to 9 bases. This CDR3 spans 15 amino acids. The CDR3 DNA is TGTGCCATCAGTGAGTCGATAGGGGGCTCCTACGAGCAGTACTTC. Its protein product is CAISESIGGSYEQYF.

This clone was observed a single time. This chain connects TRBV3-1 (or the pseudogene TRBV3-2) to TRBJ2-5; possibly TRBD1 for D (5 bases). Trimming stripped 6 bases from V and 4 bases from J, with 15 bases between. Germline V lookup: CDR1 LGHDT, CDR2 YNNKEL (reference sequence). This CDR3 has 14 amino acids. The CDR3 DNA reads TGTGCCAGCAGTCAGAAGGGGAAAGGAGAGACCCAGTACTTC. Translation: CASSQKGKGETQYF.

The chain carries TRBV7-2 and TRBJ2-1; D may be TRBD2 (5 bases). V lost 0 bases and J 3 bases, leaving 12 bases between the germline ends. This CDR3 is built from 16 residues. Per the germline V gene, CDR1 is SGHTA and CDR2 is FQGNSA. CDR3 coding DNA: TGTGCCAGCAGCTTAGCGGGGAGCGGCATCTACAATGAGCAGTTCTTC. This sequence encodes CASSLAGSGIYNEQFF.

The chain is built from TRBV6-8 and TRBJ1-2; maybe TRBD1 (6 bases). The germline V gene has CDR1 MNHGY and CDR2 SAAAGT. The CDR3 runs 14 residues. The V gene lost 4 bases and the J gene lost 7 bases, with 16 bases spanning the gap. CDR3 nucleotides: TGTGCCAGCAGTTCTCCAGGGGTGTTGCGTGGCTACACCTTC. Protein product: CASSSPGVLRGYTF.

The chain combines TRBV30 with TRBJ2-4, with D perhaps TRBD1 (6 bases). V lost 2 bases to trimming and J lost 9 bases, with 17 bases between them. The CDR3 sequence is 14 residues long. Looked up from germline, CDR1 is GTSNPN and CDR2 is SVGIG (reference sequence). The CDR3 DNA follows: TGTGCCTGGAGTCCTCGACGACAGGTTCGCATTCAGTACTTC. Amino acids: CAWSPRRQVRIQYF.

This clone came up once. V and J are TRBV5-6 and TRBJ1-1; D is perhaps TRBD1 (6 bases). Trimming stripped 3 bases from V and 1 base from J, with 19 bases between. Germline CDR1 and CDR2: SGHDT and YYEEEE. The CDR3 has 17 residues. The CDR3 loop reads CASSSFSQTGRNTEAFF. The CDR3 DNA sequence: TGTGCCAGCAGCTCCTTTTCACAGACAGGCAGGAACACTGAAGCTTTCTTT.

V is TRBV5-4 and J is TRBJ2-2; D perhaps matches TRBD2 (5 bases). Germline V gene sequence: CDR1 SGHNT, CDR2 YYREEE (reference sequence). The CDR3 is 15 residues long. V shed 0 bases and J shed 6 bases, with 12 bases lying between them. The CDR3 reads CASSLDPGSAGELFF. The CDR3, as DNA: TGTGCCAGCAGCTTGGATCCGGGATCGGCCGGGGAGCTGTTTTTT.

J is TRBJ2-3 and V is TRBV7-9; the match to TRBD2 covers 8 bases. CDR3 size: 14 residues. V shed 1 base, J shed 9 bases, and the junction held 6 bases outside the gene matches. The germline gives CDR1 SEHNR, CDR2 FQNEAQ (reference sequence). In DNA, the CDR3 is TGTGCCAGCAGCTTAGGAGGTAGCGGGGAAACGCAGTATTTT. Its protein product is CASSLGGSGETQYF.

This clone has more than one count but fewer than ten. The chain joins TRBV7-2 to TRBJ2-1, with D possibly matching TRBD2 (6 bases). Germline loops: CDR1 SGHTA, CDR2 FQGNSA. The CDR3 consists of 13 residues. V lost 1 base and J lost 9, with 10 bases in between. CDR3 protein: CASSLGLEGEQFF. CDR3 in DNA: TGTGCCAGCAGCTTAGGGTTGGAGGGTGAGCAGTTCTTC.

The rearrangement uses TRBV5-1 and TRBJ2-3; D gene uncertain. The CDR3 covers 14 residues. Between the trimmed V and J ends, which lost 0 bases and 7 bases, there was a span of 12 bases. CDR1 is SGHRS, CDR2 YFSETQ, per germline. This CDR3 is CASSLGAHTNTQYF. The CDR3 region has the DNA TGCGCCAGCAGCTTGGGGGCTCATACCAATACGCAGTATTTT.

The chain joins TRBV11-2 to TRBJ2-7; D remains unclear. The CDR3 has 15 residues. The germline V gene encodes CDR1 SGHAT and CDR2 FQNNGV. The ends were cut back, 4 bases at V and 2 bases at J, with 15 bases in the middle. The chain's CDR3 is CASSSSYGETYEQYF. CDR3 DNA sequence: TGTGCCAGCAGCTCAAGCTACGGAGAGACCTACGAGCAGTACTTC.

DNA of the CDR3: TGTGCCAGCTCCGAGAACTCTGGAAACACCATATATTTT. Its protein product is CASSENSGNTIYF. The gene calls are TRBV3-1 (or the pseudogene TRBV3-2) and TRBJ1-3, with D unresolved. The CDR3 loop spans 13 amino acids. Deletions cut 8 bases from V and 0 bases from J, with 8 bases between. Germline loops: CDR1 LGHDT, CDR2 YNNKEL (reference sequence).

This chain joins TRBV19 and TRBJ2-2; 10 bases line up with TRBD2. V shed 6 bases and J 1 base; nucleotides not matched to a gene: 2. CDR3 length equals 15 residues. The germline gives CDR1 LNHDA, CDR2 SQIVND (reference sequence). The CDR3 loop is CASRQRGGNTGELFF. For the CDR3, the DNA is TGTGCCAGTAGGCAGCGGGGGGGGAACACCGGGGAGCTGTTTTTT.

This clone is judged medium-sized. The chain recombines TRBV10-3 with TRBJ1-2; 12 bases line up with TRBD1. Germline V gives CDR1 ENHRY, CDR2 SYGVKD. Losses at the gene ends were 4 bases for V and 3 bases for J; bases not matched to a gene: 12. This CDR3 is built from 18 residues. The CDR3 region is CAISAEFVGQGADYGYTF. DNA of the CDR3: TGTGCCATCAGTGCCGAATTCGTGGGACAGGGGGCTGACTATGGCTACACCTTC.

The J gene is TRBJ1-1, the V gene TRBV6-5; D is undetermined. There are 13 residues in the CDR3. V was clipped by 5 bases and J by 1 base, with 8 bases between them. Germline CDR1 is MNHEY and CDR2 is SVGAGI. The CDR3 protein is CASSRRENTEAFF. The CDR3 DNA reads TGTGCCAGCAGTAGGAGGGAGAACACTGAAGCTTTCTTT.